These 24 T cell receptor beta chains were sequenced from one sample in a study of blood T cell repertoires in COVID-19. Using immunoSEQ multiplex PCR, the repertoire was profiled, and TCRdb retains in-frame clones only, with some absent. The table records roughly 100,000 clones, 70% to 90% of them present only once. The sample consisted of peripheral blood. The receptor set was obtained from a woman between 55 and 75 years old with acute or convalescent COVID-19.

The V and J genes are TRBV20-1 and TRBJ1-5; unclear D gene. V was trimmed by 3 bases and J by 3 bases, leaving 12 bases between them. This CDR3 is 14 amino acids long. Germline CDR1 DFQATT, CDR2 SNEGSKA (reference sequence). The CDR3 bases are TGCAGTGCTAGTCCCCCGGGGATCAATCAGCCCCAGCATTTT. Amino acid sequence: CSASPPGINQPQHF.

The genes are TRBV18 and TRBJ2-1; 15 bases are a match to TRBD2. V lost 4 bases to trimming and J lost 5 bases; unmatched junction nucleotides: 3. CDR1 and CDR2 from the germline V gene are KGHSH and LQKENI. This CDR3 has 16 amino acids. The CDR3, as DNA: TGTGCCAGCTCACAATGGACTAGCGGGAGGGACAATGAGCAGTTCTTC. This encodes CASSQWTSGRDNEQFF.

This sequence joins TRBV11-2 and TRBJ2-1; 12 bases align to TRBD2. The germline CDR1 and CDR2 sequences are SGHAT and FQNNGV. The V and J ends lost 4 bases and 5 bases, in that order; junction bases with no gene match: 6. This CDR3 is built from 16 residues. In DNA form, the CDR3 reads TGTGCCAGCAGCTCCCGGGGACTAGCGGGCCACAATGAGCAGTTCTTC. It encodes CASSSRGLAGHNEQFF.

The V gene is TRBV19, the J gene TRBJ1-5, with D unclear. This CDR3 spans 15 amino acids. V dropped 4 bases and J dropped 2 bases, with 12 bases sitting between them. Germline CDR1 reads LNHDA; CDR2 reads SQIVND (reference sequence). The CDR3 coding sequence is TGTGCCAGTAGTAGCCGGGTTAATGGCAATCAGCCCCAGCATTTT. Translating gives CASSSRVNGNQPQHF. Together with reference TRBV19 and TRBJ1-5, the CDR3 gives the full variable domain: DGGITQSPKYLFRKEGQNVTLSCEQNLNHDAMYWYRQDPGQGLRLIYYSQIVNDFQKGDIAEGYSVSREKKESFPLTVTSAQKNPTAFYLCASSSRVNGNQPQHFGDGTRLSIL.

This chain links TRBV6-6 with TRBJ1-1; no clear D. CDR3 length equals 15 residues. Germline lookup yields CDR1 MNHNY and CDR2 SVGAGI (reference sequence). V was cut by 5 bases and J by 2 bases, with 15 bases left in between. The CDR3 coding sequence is TGTGCCAGCAGTCGCCCAAGTGCGGAAAACACTGAAGCTTTCTTT. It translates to CASSRPSAENTEAFF.

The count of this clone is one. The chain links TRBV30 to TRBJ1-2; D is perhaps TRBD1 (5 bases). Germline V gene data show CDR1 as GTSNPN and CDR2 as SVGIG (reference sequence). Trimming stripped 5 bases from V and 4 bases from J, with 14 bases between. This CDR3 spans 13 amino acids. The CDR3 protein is CAWRAGGVYGYTF. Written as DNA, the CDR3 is TGTGCCTGGCGAGCGGGGGGAGTCTATGGCTACACCTTC.

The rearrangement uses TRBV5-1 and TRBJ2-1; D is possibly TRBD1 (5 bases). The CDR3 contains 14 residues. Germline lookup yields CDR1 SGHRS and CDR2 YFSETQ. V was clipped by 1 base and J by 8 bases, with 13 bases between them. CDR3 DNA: TGCGCCAGCAGCTTGAGTCTAGGCAGGGATGAGCAGTTCTTC. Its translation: CASSLSLGRDEQFF.

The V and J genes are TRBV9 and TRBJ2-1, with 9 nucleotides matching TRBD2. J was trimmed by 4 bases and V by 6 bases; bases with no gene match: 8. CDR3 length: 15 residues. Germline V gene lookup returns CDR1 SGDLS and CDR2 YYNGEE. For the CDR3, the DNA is TGTGCCAGCACCCTCCAAGCGGGAGGTTACAATGAGCAGTTCTTC. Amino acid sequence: CASTLQAGGYNEQFF.

The CDR3 region has the DNA TGTGCCAGTAGCCCTGGGCAGCCTTATGGCTACACCTTC. Its protein product is CASSPGQPYGYTF. The chain couples TRBV19 to TRBJ1-2; D is unresolved. The CDR3 runs 13 residues. The ends were cut back, 6 bases at V and 5 bases at J, with 13 bases in the middle. Looked up from germline, CDR1 is LNHDA and CDR2 is SQIVND (reference sequence).

The CDR3 spells CASSLLRTNYGYTF. In DNA form, the CDR3 reads TGTGCCAGCAGCTTACTAAGGACAAACTATGGCTACACCTTC. The chain carries TRBV7-8 and TRBJ1-2; tentative D call: TRBD1 (5 bases). Looked up from germline, CDR1 is SGHVS and CDR2 is FQNEAQ. There are 14 residues in the CDR3. V gave up 2 bases and J gave up 2 bases, with 9 bases separating them.

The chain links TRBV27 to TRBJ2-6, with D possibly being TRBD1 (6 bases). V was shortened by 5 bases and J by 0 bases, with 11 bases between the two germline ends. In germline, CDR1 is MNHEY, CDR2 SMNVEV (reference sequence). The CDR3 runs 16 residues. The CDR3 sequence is CASSAQGPSGANVLTF. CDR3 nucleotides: TGTGCCAGCAGTGCGCAGGGGCCCTCTGGGGCCAACGTCCTGACTTTC.

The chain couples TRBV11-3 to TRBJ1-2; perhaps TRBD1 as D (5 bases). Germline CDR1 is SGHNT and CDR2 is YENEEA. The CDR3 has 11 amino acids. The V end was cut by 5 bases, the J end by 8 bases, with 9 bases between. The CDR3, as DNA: TGTGCCAGCAGCGGCAACAGGGGCTACACCTTC. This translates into CASSGNRGYTF.

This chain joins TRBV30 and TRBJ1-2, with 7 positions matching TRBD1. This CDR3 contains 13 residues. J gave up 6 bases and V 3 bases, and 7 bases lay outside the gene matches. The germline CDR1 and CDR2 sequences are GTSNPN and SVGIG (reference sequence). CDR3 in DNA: TGTGCCTGGAGAATGGCCAGGGGGGATGGCTACACCTTC. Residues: CAWRMARGDGYTF.

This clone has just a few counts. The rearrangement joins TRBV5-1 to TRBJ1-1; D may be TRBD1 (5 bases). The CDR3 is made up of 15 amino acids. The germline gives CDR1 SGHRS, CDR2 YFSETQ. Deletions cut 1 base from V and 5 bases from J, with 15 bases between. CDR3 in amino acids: CASSLPAPGGTEAFF. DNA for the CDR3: TGCGCCAGCAGCTTGCCTGCACCGGGGGGGACTGAAGCTTTCTTT.

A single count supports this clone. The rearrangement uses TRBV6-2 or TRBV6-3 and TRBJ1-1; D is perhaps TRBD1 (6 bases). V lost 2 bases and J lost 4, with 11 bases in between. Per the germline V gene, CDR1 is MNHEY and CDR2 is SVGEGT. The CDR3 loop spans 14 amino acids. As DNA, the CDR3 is TGTGCCAGCAGTTACCCAGGGGTAGGCACTGAAGCTTTCTTT. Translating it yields CASSYPGVGTEAFF.

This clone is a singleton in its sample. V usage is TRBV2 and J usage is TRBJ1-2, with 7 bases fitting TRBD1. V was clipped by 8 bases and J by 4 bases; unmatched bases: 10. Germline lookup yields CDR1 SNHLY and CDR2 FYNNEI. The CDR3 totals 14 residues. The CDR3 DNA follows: TGTGCCAGCGGGGTCGGAAGGGGGCCCTATGGCTACACCTTC. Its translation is CASGVGRGPYGYTF.

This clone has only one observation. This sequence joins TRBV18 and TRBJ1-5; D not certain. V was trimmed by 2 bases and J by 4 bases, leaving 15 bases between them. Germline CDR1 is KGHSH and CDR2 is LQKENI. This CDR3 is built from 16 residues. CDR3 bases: TGTGCCAGCTCACCATCACGAGGGAATGGAAATCAGCCCCAGCATTTT. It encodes CASSPSRGNGNQPQHF.

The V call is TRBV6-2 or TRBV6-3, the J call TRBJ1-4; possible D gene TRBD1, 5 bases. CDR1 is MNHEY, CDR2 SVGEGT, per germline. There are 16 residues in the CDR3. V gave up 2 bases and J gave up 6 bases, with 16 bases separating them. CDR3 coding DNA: TGTGCCAGCAGTTACGCCAGGGAACGGCCGGATGAAAAACTGTTTTTT. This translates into CASSYARERPDEKLFF.

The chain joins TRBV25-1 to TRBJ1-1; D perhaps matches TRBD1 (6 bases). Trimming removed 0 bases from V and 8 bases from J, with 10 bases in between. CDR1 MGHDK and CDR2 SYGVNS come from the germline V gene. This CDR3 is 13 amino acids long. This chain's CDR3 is CASSEYGQGEAFF. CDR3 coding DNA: TGTGCCAGCAGTGAATATGGGCAGGGGGAAGCTTTCTTT.

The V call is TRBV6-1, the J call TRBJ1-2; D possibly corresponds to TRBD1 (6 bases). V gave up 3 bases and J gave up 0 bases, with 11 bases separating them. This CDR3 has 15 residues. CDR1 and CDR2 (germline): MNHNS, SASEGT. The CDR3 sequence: CASSETGSANYGYTF. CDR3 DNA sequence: TGTGCCAGCAGTGAGACAGGTTCAGCTAACTATGGCTACACCTTC.

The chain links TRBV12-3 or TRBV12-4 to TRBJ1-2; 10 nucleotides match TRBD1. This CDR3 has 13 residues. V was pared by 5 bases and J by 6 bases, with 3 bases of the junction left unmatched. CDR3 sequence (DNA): TGTGCCAGCAGTACGGGACAGGGGCATGGCTACACCTTC. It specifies CASSTGQGHGYTF.

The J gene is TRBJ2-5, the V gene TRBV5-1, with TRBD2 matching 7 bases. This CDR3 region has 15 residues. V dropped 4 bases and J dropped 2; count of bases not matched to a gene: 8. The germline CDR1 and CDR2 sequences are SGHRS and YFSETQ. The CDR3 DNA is TGCGCCAGCAGCATAGGACCGGGGGGTCAAGAGACCCAGTACTTC. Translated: CASSIGPGGQETQYF.

The CDR3 bases are TGTGCCAGTAGTCCCAATAGCGGGTACGAGCAGTACTTC. This codes for CASSPNSGYEQYF. The rearrangement joins TRBV19 to TRBJ2-7; 7 bases align to TRBD2. The germline V gene has CDR1 LNHDA and CDR2 SQIVND (reference sequence). The CDR3 length is 13 residues. V trimming: 5 bases; J trimming: 4 bases; junction bases outside the gene matches: 5.

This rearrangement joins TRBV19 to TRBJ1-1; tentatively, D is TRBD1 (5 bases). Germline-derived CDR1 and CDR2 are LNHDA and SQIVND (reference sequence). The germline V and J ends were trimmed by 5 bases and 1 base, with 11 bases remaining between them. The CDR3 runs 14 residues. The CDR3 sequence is CASSEGLPNTEAFF. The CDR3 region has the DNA TGTGCCAGTAGTGAGGGACTGCCGAACACTGAAGCTTTCTTT.